By sample share, the clone carrying this T cell receptor (beta chain) is medium-sized. Antigen specificity is unknown. Live CD3+CD8+TCRalphabeta+ cells were sorted into four subsets by PD-1 and/or TIGIT. The data stem from a study of circulating CD8 cells and anti-PD-1 response in melanoma. About the study: Six of 13 patients had prior targeted therapy or immunotherapy; seven did not. General study results and limits: Patients included both untreated and previously treated individuals. Peptide assays on expanded sorted subsets replaced tumor-based reactivity testing. Clonotype sharing was highest between DPOS and TIGIT subsets.

Each library started from about 14 ng of total RNA using the QIAseq Immune Repertoire TCR panel. Each CDR3 protein is one row after TCRdb ran MiXCR on the reads. The data hold 540 or so distinct CDR3 sequences, with 10% observed a single time. Per germline, CDR1 MNHEY and CDR2 SMNVEV (reference sequence). This CDR3 comprises 15 residues. V was pared by 6 bases and J by 5 bases, with 11 bases of the junction left unmatched. The material was CD8+ T cells from PBMCs, obtained at baseline or after one month of anti-PD-1 therapy (not recorded which). The chain couples TRBV27 to TRBJ2-5; 8 bases line up with TRBD2. This sequence originates from a human donor with melanoma. Here the CDR3 reads CASSQSPGGGETQYF. In DNA form, the CDR3 reads TGTGCCAGCAGCCAATCCCCCGGGGGGGGGGAGACCCAGTACTTC.